This T cell receptor beta chain was profiled in a study of blood T cell dynamics during melanoma immunotherapy. The germline V gene has CDR1 SGHVS and CDR2 FQNEAQ. The CDR3 is 17 residues long. With 1 base clipped from V and 0 bases from J, the junction kept 6 bases outside the gene matches. Study observations and caveats: At W3, later disease-control patients showed bifurcated PBMC repertoire changes, unlike progressors.

Time point of the sample: week 3, after first cycle of checkpoint inhibitor. Disease control meant complete response, partial response or stable disease at 12 weeks. Prior systemic cancer therapy, immunosuppressant use and other active malignancies excluded patients. About this clone itself: Its target is unknown.

DNA loading was fixed at roughly 0.35 ug for all bulk PBMC samples. TCRdb's copy holds only in-frame clones and misses some; the assay was immunoSEQ multiplex PCR. The sample shows some 4,200 clones, about 78% of them seen only once. V and J are TRBV7-8 and TRBJ2-5; 9 bases match TRBD2. The source was blood, collected from a patient treated with checkpoint blockade. The source of this sequence is a human donor with melanoma. In DNA form, the CDR3 reads TGTGCCAGCAGCTTAGGAGCGGGGGGCTCGTACCAAGAGACCCAGTACTTC. This gives the protein CASSLGAGGSYQETQYF.